Listed below are T cell receptor beta chains from one sample, sequenced in a study of blood T cell repertoires in COVID-19. Method: immunoSEQ multiplex PCR; TCRdb's copy keeps in-frame clones and lacks some. The sample comprises about 110,000 clones, approximately 79% of which are singletons, and more than 15% rests with the top ten. Sequenced input: peripheral blood. These TCRs come from a woman older than 75 with active or convalescent COVID-19. The CDR3 runs from the conserved cysteine through the conserved F or W. A D gene is named only where the DNA matches it firmly. Expanded clones are given a class, and other clones once, few, many or no size at all.

j_call clone_size d_call v_call cdr3_nt cdr3_aa
TRBJ1-2 NA TRBD1 TRBV6-5 TGTGCCAGCAGCCAAGGACAGGGATCGGGCTACACCTTC CASSQGQGSGYTF
TRBJ2-1 NA TRBD2 TRBV20-1 TGCAGTGCTAGTGGGACTAGCAGCTACAATGAGCAGTTCTTC CSASGTSSYNEQFF
TRBJ1-2 NA NA TRBV14 TGTGCCAGCAGCCAAAGCGGTGTCCCGTCGGGCTACACCTTC CASSQSGVPSGYTF
TRBJ1-3 few NA TRBV28 TGTGCCAGCAGTTTATGGACAACCTCTGGAAACACCATATATTTT CASSLWTTSGNTIYF
TRBJ1-2 NA TRBD1 TRBV28 TGTGCCAGCAGTTTAGGGACAGCTAACTATGGCTACACCTTC CASSLGTANYGYTF
TRBJ2-3 few NA TRBV5-1 TGCGCCAGCAGCCCACAGGGTTGGACAGATACGCAGTATTTT CASSPQGWTDTQYF
TRBJ2-3 NA NA TRBV6-5 TGTGCCAGCACCAAGGGCGGGGAAAACACAGATACGCAGTATTTT CASTKGGENTDTQYF
TRBJ2-7 NA NA TRBV28 TGTGCCAGCAGTTTAATCTGGAGGGATTACGAGCAGTACTTC CASSLIWRDYEQYF
TRBJ2-3 NA TRBD1 TRBV28 TGTGCCAGCAGTTTAGAGGGGACAGGGGGGCGCGACACAGATACGCAGTATTTT CASSLEGTGGRDTDTQYF
TRBJ2-7 NA NA TRBV6-5 TGTGCCAGCAGTTCCCCAAGGCAGGCCTCCTACGAGCAGTACTTC CASSSPRQASYEQYF
TRBJ2-1 NA NA TRBV5-4 TGTGCCAGCAGCTTGGCGGCAGGGGCGTACAATGAGCAGTTCTTC CASSLAAGAYNEQFF
TRBJ1-6 NA TRBD1 TRBV9 TGTGCCAGCAGCGCCCTACAGGGGTATAATTCACCCCTCCACTTT CASSALQGYNSPLHF
TRBJ2-3 once TRBD2 TRBV4-1 TGCGCCAGCAGCCTGGGACTAGCGGGAGGTCCTCGTTCCGATACGCAGTATTTT CASSLGLAGGPRSDTQYF
TRBJ2-1 NA NA TRBV2 TGTGCCAGCGGGAGGAATTTCAATGAGCAGTTCTTC CASGRNFNEQFF
TRBJ2-1 NA TRBD2 TRBV29-1 TGCAGCGTTGCCTTTCTAGGACTAGCGGTACCCTACAATGAGCAGTTCTTC CSVAFLGLAVPYNEQFF
TRBJ2-7 NA TRBD2 TRBV11-2 TGTGCCAGCAGCTTAGATCTAGCGGCTCCCCGAGCGGCCGAGTACTTC CASSLDLAAPRAAEYF
TRBJ1-1 few NA TRBV7-2 TGTGCCAGCAGCTACAGACGGCAGGCGAACACTGAAGCTTTCTTT CASSYRRQANTEAFF
TRBJ1-5 once NA TRBV7-9 TGTGCCAGCAGCCCCGGGGGGGGCAATCAGCCCCAGCATTTT CASSPGGGNQPQHF